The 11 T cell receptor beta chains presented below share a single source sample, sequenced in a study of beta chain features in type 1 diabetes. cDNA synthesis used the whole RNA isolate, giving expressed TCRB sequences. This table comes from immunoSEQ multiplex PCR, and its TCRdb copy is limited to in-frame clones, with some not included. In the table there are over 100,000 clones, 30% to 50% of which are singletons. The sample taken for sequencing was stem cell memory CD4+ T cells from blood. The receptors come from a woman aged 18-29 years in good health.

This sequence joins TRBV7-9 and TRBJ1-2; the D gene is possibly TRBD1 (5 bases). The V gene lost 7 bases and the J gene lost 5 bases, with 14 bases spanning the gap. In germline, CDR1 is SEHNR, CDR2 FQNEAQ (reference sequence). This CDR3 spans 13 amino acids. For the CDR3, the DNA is TGTGCCAGCACCATGCCGGGGGGGTATGGCTACACCTTC. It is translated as CASTMPGGYGYTF.

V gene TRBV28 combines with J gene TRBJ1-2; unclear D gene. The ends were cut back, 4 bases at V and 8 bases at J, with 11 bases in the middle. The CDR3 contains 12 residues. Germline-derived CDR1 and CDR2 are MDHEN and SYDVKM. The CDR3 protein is CASSSSGNGYTF. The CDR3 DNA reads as TGTGCCAGCAGTTCTTCCGGGAACGGCTACACCTTC.

CDR3 in DNA: TGCGCCAGCAGCGCGATGCGGGGAGCTAACTATGGCTACACCTTC. As protein: CASSAMRGANYGYTF. The V call is TRBV5-1, the J call TRBJ1-2; D is uncertain. Germline CDR1 is SGHRS and CDR2 is YFSETQ. Trimming stripped 4 bases from V and 0 bases from J, with 13 bases between. The CDR3 spans 15 residues.

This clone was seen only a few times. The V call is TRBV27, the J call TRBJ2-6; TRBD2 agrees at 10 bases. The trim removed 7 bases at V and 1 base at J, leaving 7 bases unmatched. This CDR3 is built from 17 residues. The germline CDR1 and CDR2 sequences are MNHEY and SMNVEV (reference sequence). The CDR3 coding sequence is TGTGCCAGCACCCTACTAGCGGGGTTATCTGGGGCCAACGTCCTGACTTTC. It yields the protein CASTLLAGLSGANVLTF.

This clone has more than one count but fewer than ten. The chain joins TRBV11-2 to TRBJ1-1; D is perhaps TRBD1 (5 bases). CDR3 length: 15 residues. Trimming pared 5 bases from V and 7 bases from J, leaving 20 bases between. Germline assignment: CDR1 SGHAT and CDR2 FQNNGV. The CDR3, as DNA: TGTGCCAGCAGCCTCAACCGAGACAGCCTAAGTGAAGCTTTCTTT. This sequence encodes CASSLNRDSLSEAFF.

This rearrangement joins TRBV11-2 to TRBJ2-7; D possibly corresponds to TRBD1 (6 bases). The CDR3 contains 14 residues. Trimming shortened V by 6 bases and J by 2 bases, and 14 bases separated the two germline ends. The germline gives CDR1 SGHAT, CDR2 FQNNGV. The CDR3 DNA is TGTGCCAGCAGATTACTTACAGGGCCCTACGAGCAGTACTTC. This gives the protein CASRLLTGPYEQYF.

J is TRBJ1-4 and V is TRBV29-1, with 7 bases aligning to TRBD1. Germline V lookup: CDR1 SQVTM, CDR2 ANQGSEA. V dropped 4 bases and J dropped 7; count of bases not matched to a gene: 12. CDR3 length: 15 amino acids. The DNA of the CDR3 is TGCAGCGTTGGCCTCCGAGGGACAGAGGTTGAAAAACTGTTTTTT. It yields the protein CSVGLRGTEVEKLFF.

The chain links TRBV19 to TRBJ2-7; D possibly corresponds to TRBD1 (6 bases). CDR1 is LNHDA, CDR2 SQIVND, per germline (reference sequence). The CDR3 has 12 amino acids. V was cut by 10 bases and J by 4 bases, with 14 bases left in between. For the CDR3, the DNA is TGTGCCACCGGGGACAAATCTTACGAGCAGTACTTC. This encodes CATGDKSYEQYF.

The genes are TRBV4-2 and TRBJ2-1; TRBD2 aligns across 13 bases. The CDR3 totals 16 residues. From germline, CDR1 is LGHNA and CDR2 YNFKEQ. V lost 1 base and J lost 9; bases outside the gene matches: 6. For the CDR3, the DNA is TGTGCCAGCAGCCAAGGAAGCACTAGCGGGAGGGGTGAGCAGTTCTTC. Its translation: CASSQGSTSGRGEQFF.

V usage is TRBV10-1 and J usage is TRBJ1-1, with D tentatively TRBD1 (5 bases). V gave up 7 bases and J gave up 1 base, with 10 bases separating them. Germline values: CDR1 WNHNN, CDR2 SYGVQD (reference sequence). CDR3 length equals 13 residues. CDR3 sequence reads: CASTRAQNTEAFF. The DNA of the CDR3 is TGCGCCAGCACCAGGGCGCAGAACACTGAAGCTTTCTTT.

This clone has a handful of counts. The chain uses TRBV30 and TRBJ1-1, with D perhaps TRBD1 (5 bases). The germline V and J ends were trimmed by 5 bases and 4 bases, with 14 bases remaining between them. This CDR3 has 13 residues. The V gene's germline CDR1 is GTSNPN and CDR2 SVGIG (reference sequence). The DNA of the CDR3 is TGTGCCTGGGGAGACAGTGTGGGCACTGAAGCTTTCTTT. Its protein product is CAWGDSVGTEAFF.